A selection of T cell receptor beta chains follows, all from one sample in a study of T cell responses to AZD1222 COVID-19 vaccine. Data came from immunoSEQ multiplex PCR; TCRdb stores just in-frame clones and leaves some out. The table has some 170,000 clones, approximately 90% seen once. The input for sequencing was peripheral blood, taken 28 days after the second AZD1222 dose. Source of these receptors: an adult who received the AZD1222 COVID-19 vaccine. CDR3s include the opening cysteine and the closing phenylalanine or tryptophan. Each record gives: D gene, J gene, V gene, clone size, CDR3 protein, CDR3 DNA. A D gene is named only where the DNA matches it firmly. Clone size is stated in some rows and not others, as once, few, many or a class when expanded.

- | TRBJ1-5 | TRBV2 | - | CASRKGEGNQPQHF | TGTGCCAGCAGAAAAGGGGAAGGGAATCAGCCCCAGCATTTT
- | TRBJ1-5 | TRBV7-9 | - | CASSFSYQPQHF | TGTGCCAGCAGCTTCTCTTATCAGCCCCAGCATTTT
- | TRBJ1-2 | TRBV3-1/TRBV3-2 | once | CASSQQGGYTF | TGTGCCAGCAGCCAACAGGGAGGCTACACCTTC
- | TRBJ2-7 | TRBV7-8 | - | CASSLGLIYEQYF | TGTGCCAGCAGCTTAGGACTGATCTACGAGCAGTACTTC
TRBD1 | TRBJ2-7 | TRBV6-1 | - | CASSESRDRIKYEQYF | TGTGCCAGCAGTGAATCCCGGGACAGAATAAAATACGAGCAGTACTTC
- | TRBJ2-1 | TRBV4-1 | - | CASSQVVYNEQFF | TGCGCCAGCAGCCAAGTTGTCTACAATGAGCAGTTCTTC
TRBD2 | TRBJ2-5 | TRBV12-3/TRBV12-4 | - | CASSRTRKETQYF | TGTGCCAGCAGCCGGACTAGGAAAGAGACCCAGTACTTC
- | TRBJ1-6 | TRBV7-2 | - | CASSQDGNSPLHF | TGTGCCAGCAGTCAGGATGGGAATTCACCCCTCCACTTT
TRBD2 | TRBJ2-2 | TRBV7-3 | - | CASSSSGKKAGELFF | TGTGCCAGCAGCTCTAGCGGGAAGAAGGCCGGGGAGCTGTTTTTT
- | TRBJ1-2 | TRBV5-4 | - | CASSLQINYGYTF | TGTGCCAGCAGTTTACAGATCAACTATGGCTACACCTTC
- | TRBJ1-4 | TRBV5-5 | - | CASRLNTGTGGEKLFF | TGTGCCAGCAGGCTCAACACCGGGACCGGGGGTGAAAAACTGTTTTTT
- | TRBJ1-4 | TRBV2 | - | CASQKTEGIGEKLFF | TGTGCCAGCCAAAAAACTGAGGGAATAGGTGAAAAACTGTTTTTT
- | TRBJ2-1 | TRBV10-1 | - | CASSEVLDNEQFF | TGCGCCAGCAGTGAAGTTCTAGACAATGAGCAGTTCTTC
- | TRBJ1-2 | TRBV5-5 | once | CASSYRAYGYTF | TGTGCCAGCAGCTACAGGGCCTATGGCTACACCTTC
- | TRBJ2-3 | TRBV24-1 | - | CATSDFWPGTQYF | TGTGCCACCAGTGATTTTTGGCCTGGCACGCAGTATTTT
TRBD1 | TRBJ1-6 | TRBV6-5 | - | CASSSRTGGSSSPLHF | TGTGCCAGCAGTTCACGGACAGGGGGCTCGAGTTCACCCCTCCACTTT
- | TRBJ1-5 | TRBV3-1/TRBV3-2 | - | CASSEGGQPQHF | TGTGCCAGCAGCGAGGGGGGCCAGCCCCAGCATTTT
TRBD1 | TRBJ2-2 | TRBV6-5 | - | CASIRGHTGELFF | TGTGCCAGTATTAGGGGGCACACCGGGGAGCTGTTTTTT
TRBD2 | TRBJ2-5 | TRBV3-1/TRBV3-2 | - | CASSQEVGGGISTQYF | TGTGCCAGCAGCCAAGAGGTTGGGGGGGGTATCTCGACCCAGTACTTC
TRBD2 | TRBJ2-5 | TRBV7-2 | once | CASSSGLQETQYF | TGTGCCAGCAGCTCGGGACTACAAGAGACCCAGTACTTC
- | TRBJ2-1 | TRBV7-8 | once | CASSPRASQNNEQFF | TGTGCCAGCAGCCCCCGGGCTAGCCAGAACAATGAGCAGTTCTTC
TRBD1 | TRBJ1-4 | TRBV6-1 | few | CASSETGINEKLFF | TGTGCCAGCAGTGAGACAGGGATTAATGAAAAACTGTTTTTT
- | TRBJ1-6 | TRBV4-2 | - | CASSQEIGHHSPLHF | TGTGCCAGCAGCCAAGAAATAGGACACCATTCACCCCTCCACTTT
- | TRBJ1-5 | TRBV6-6 | once | CASSYQGRQGNQPQHF | TGTGCCAGCAGTTACCAGGGGAGACAGGGCAATCAGCCCCAGCATTTT
- | TRBJ2-1 | TRBV9 | - | CASSVFGHSYNEQFF | TGTGCCAGCAGCGTATTTGGGCACTCCTACAATGAGCAGTTCTTC
- | TRBJ2-2 | TRBV7-9 | - | CASSLSWAGELFF | TGTGCCAGCAGCTTATCTTGGGCCGGGGAGCTGTTTTTT
- | TRBJ1-2 | TRBV6-5 | once | CASSYSTGRYGYTF | TGTGCCAGCAGTTACTCGACAGGCAGATATGGCTACACCTTC
- | TRBJ1-2 | TRBV20-1 | - | CSSTGTDGYTF | TGCAGCTCTACGGGGACGGATGGCTACACCTTC
TRBD1 | TRBJ2-3 | TRBV15 | - | CATRNRGRDTQYF | TGTGCCACCAGAAACAGGGGGCGAGATACGCAGTATTTT
- | TRBJ1-2 | TRBV3-1/TRBV3-2 | - | CASSQPGRTNYGYTF | TGTGCCAGCAGCCAACCGGGACGGACTAACTATGGCTACACCTTC
- | TRBJ1-2 | TRBV6-5 | - | CASSPPRGSYTF | TGTGCCAGCAGTCCCCCGAGGGGGAGCTACACCTTC
- | TRBJ1-2 | TRBV27 | - | CASSTWTAASDYTF | TGTGCCAGCAGTACATGGACCGCCGCGTCGGACTACACCTTC
- | TRBJ2-1 | TRBV5-1 | - | CASSPASGYYNEQFF | TGCGCCAGCAGCCCGGCCAGCGGCTATTACAATGAGCAGTTCTTC
- | TRBJ1-6 | TRBV7-8 | - | CASSLEGGYNSPLHF | TGTGCCAGCAGCTTAGAGGGTGGCTATAATTCACCCCTCCACTTT
TRBD1 | TRBJ2-1 | TRBV5-4 | - | CASSPTGVSYNEQFF | TGTGCCAGCAGCCCGACAGGGGTCTCCTACAATGAGCAGTTCTTC
TRBD1 | TRBJ1-1 | TRBV19 | few | CASSAGQVVAPEAFF | TGTGCCAGTAGTGCCGGACAGGTGGTGGCCCCTGAAGCTTTCTTT
TRBD1 | TRBJ2-1 | TRBV3-1/TRBV3-2 | - | CASSQGTGVYNEQFF | TGTGCCAGCAGCCAAGGGACAGGGGTGTACAATGAGCAGTTCTTC
- | TRBJ1-1 | TRBV10-3 | - | CAISDRGAVNTEAFF | TGTGCCATCAGTGACAGGGGAGCTGTTAACACTGAAGCTTTCTTT
TRBD1 | TRBJ1-6 | TRBV20-1 | - | CSASVGTGERPLHF | TGCAGTGCTAGTGTGGGGACAGGGGAAAGACCCCTCCACTTT
- | TRBJ2-5 | TRBV24-1 | few | CATSDLQRDQETQYF | TGTGCCACCAGTGACTTACAGAGAGACCAAGAGACCCAGTACTTC
- | TRBJ2-3 | TRBV7-2 | - | CASSLSPDPGTDTQYF | TGTGCCAGCAGCCTTTCCCCGGACCCTGGGACAGATACGCAGTATTTT
- | TRBJ2-7 | TRBV27 | - | CASSRLEDVYEQYF | TGTGCCAGCAGCCGGCTTGAGGACGTCTACGAGCAGTACTTC
- | TRBJ1-6 | TRBV3-1/TRBV3-2 | - | CASSPLAGTENSPLHF | TGTGCCAGCAGCCCACTCGCTGGAACAGAGAATTCACCCCTCCACTTT
TRBD1 | TRBJ2-7 | TRBV6-5 | - | CASINRGYEQYF | TGTGCCAGCATCAACAGGGGCTACGAGCAGTACTTC
- | TRBJ1-5 | TRBV7-2 | - | CASSLLGIQGNQPQHF | TGTGCCAGCAGCTTATTAGGGATTCAGGGCAATCAGCCCCAGCATTTT
TRBD1 | TRBJ1-4 | TRBV14 | - | CASSQGWWQGGEKLFF | TGTGCCAGCAGCCAAGGATGGTGGCAGGGGGGCGAAAAACTGTTTTTT
TRBD1 | TRBJ2-5 | TRBV5-1 | - | CASSYSGTGRMETQYF | TGCGCCAGCAGCTACTCCGGGACAGGTCGTATGGAGACCCAGTACTTC
TRBD1 | TRBJ1-4 | TRBV10-2 | - | CASSGQGVKLFF | TGCGCCAGCAGTGGACAGGGAGTAAAACTGTTTTTT
- | TRBJ2-7 | TRBV9 | - | CASSVGPSHGDYEQYF | TGTGCCAGCAGCGTAGGACCGAGCCACGGCGACTACGAGCAGTACTTC
TRBD1 | TRBJ2-3 | TRBV5-4 | - | CASSPSYSDRGHTDTQYF | TGTGCCAGCAGCCCTAGTTATTCTGACAGGGGGCACACAGATACGCAGTATTTT